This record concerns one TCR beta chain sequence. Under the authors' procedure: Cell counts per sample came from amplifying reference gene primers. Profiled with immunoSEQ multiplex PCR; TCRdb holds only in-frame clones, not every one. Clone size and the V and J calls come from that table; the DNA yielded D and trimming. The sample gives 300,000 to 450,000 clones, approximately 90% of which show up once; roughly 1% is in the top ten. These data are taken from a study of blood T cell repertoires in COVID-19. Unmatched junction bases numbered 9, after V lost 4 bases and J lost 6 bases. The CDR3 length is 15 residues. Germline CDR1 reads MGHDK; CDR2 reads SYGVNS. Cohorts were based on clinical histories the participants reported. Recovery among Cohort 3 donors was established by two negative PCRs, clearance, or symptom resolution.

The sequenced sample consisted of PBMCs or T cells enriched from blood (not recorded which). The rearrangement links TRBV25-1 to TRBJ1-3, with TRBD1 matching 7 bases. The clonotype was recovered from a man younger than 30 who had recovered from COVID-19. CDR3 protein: CASSAPGTVLNTIYF. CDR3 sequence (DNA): TGTGCCAGCAGTGCCCCTGGGACAGTTTTAAACACCATATATTTT.